This T cell receptor (beta chain) was identified in a study of metastatic and nonmetastatic thyroid tumors. The overall study: The authors compared repertoires across blood and tumor or nodule tissue from malignant and benign thyroid patients. Findings and limits, study-wide: It was reported that TCR beta diversity was significantly higher in malignant thyroid tumors than benign nodules, in blood and tumor.

Study processing details: A classifier for distant metastasis in papillary thyroid cancer was constructed using CDR3 differences observed across clinicopathological groups. TCRdb re-called clones via MiXCR from the PCR reads. TCRdb, not the authors, supplied the V and J calls. Altogether about 39,000 clones are present, around a fifth being singletons, with the ten largest covering about a sixth. Points on this clone: Its antigen is currently unknown.

Until they underwent thyroid surgery, no patient had received any treatment. Sequenced sample: blood. This clonotype originated in a female donor with papillary thyroid cancer or a benign thyroid nodule (not recorded which). Some clones in this sample may be carry-over from other donors' samples.

Here the CDR3 reads CSGVAGSTDTQYF. The CDR3 nucleotides are TGCAGCGGGGTCGCGGGATCCACAGATACGCAGTATTTT. The gene calls are TRBV29-1 and TRBJ2-3; TRBD2 is a possible D gene (6 bases). V shed 7 bases and J shed 2 bases, with 13 bases lying between them. This CDR3 spans 13 amino acids. Germline V CDR1 and CDR2: SQVTM, ANQGSEA.